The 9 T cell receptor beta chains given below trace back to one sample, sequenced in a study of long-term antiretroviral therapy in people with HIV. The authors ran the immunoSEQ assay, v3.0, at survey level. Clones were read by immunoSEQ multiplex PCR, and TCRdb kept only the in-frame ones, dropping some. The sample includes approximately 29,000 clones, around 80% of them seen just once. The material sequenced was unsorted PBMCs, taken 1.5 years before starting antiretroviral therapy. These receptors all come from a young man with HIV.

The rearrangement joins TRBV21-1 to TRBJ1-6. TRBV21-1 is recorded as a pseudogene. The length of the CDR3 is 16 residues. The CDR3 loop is CASSNAWFSYNSPLHF. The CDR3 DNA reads TGTGCCAGCAGCAACGCCTGGTTCTCCTATAATTCACCCCTCCACTTT.

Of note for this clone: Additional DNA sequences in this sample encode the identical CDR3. CDR3 amino acids: CASSLPSSNQPQHF. DNA of the CDR3: TGTGCCAGCAGTTTACCAAGTAGCAATCAGCCCCAGCATTTT. The chain combines TRBV28 with TRBJ1-5; D is unclear. Per germline, CDR1 MDHEN and CDR2 SYDVKM. The CDR3 is 14 amino acids. V was cut by 2 bases and J by 0 bases, with 5 bases left in between.

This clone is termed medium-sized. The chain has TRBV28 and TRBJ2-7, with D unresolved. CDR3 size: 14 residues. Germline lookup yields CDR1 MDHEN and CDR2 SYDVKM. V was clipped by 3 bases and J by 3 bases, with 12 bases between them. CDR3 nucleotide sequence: TGTGCCAGCAGTTTGGGCGGCAGCCACTACGAGCAGTACTTC. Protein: CASSLGGSHYEQYF. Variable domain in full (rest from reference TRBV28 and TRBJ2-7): DVKVTQSSRYLVKRTGEKVFLECVQDMDHENMFWYRQDPGLGLRLIYFSYDVKMKEKGDIPEGYSVSREKKERFSLILESASTNQTSMYLCASSLGGSHYEQYFGPGTRLTVT.

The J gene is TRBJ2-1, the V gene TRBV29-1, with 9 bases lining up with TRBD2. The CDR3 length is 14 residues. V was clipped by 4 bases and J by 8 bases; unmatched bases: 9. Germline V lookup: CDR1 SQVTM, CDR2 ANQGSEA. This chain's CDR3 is CSVVGGGAMYEQFF. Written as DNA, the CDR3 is TGCAGCGTTGTCGGCGGGGGGGCGATGTATGAGCAGTTCTTC.

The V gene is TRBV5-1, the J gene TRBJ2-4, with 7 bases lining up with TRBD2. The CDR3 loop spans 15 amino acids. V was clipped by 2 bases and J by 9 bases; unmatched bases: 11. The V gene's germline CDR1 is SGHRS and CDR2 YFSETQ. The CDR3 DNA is TGCGCCAGCAGCTTACAAAGCGGGAACTCCCCCATTCAGTACTTC. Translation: CASSLQSGNSPIQYF. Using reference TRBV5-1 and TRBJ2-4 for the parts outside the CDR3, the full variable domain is KAGVTQTPRYLIKTRGQQVTLSCSPISGHRSVSWYQQTPGQGLQFLFEYFSETQRNKGNFPGRFSGRQFSNSRSEMNVSTLELGDSALYLCASSLQSGNSPIQYFGAGTRLSVL.

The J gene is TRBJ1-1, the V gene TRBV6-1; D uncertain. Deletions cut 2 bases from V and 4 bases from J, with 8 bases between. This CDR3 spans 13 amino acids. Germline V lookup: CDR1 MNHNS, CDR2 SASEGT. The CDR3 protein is CASSESRGTEAFF. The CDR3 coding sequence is TGTGCCAGCAGTGAAAGTCGGGGCACTGAAGCTTTCTTT.

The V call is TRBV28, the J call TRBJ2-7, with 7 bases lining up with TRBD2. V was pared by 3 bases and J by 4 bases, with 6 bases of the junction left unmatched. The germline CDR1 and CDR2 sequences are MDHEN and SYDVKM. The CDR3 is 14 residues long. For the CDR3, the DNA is TGTGCCAGCAGTTTCGGGGAGGGTCTGTACGAGCAGTACTTC. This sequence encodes CASSFGEGLYEQYF.

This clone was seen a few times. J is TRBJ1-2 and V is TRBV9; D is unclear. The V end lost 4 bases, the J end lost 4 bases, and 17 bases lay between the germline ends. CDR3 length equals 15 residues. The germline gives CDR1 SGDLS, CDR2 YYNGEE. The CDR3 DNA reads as TGTGCCAGCAGCCCCTCCCCGGCTGGCAGCTATGGCTACACCTTC. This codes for CASSPSPAGSYGYTF.

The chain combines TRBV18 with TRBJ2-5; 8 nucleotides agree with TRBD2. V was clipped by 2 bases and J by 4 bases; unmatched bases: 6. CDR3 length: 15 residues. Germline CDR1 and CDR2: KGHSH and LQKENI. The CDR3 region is CASSPTAGALETQYF. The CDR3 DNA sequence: TGTGCCAGCTCACCAACAGCGGGGGCTTTAGAGACCCAGTACTTC.